The sequence of this T cell receptor (beta chain) was determined in a study of control samples from healthy donors and cancer patients. Trimming pared 5 bases from V and 2 bases from J, leaving 13 bases between. From germline, CDR1 is SGHNT and CDR2 YENEEA. The CDR3 loop spans 15 amino acids. TCRdb's copy holds only in-frame clones and misses some; the assay was immunoSEQ multiplex PCR. The table shows 75,000 to 100,000 clones, with 80% to 90% occurring only once. Sequencing was performed on blood. The receptor was isolated from a man aged 30 to 39 in good health. The chain carries TRBV11-3 and TRBJ2-1; D not resolved. The CDR3, as DNA: TGTGCCAGCAGCCCAAGGGCGGCCACCTACAATGAGCAGTTCTTC. Amino acids: CASSPRAATYNEQFF.